Sequencing of this T cell receptor (beta chain) was carried out in a study of T-cell memory formation after mild COVID-19. At the level of the study: TCR clustering was largely donor specific. Study-level points and caveats: Day 37-peaking second-wave clones had unconfirmed SARS-CoV-2 specificity. Some clones that responded were present in memory (sampled pre-infection), which suggests cross-reactive memory joined.

TCRdb processed the 5' RACE reads anew with MiXCR; each CDR3 protein has one entry. The sample yields about 210,000 distinct CDR3 sequences, 27% seen once. Worth noting for this clonotype: The antigen is unknown.

There are 11 residues in the CDR3. Germline V gives CDR1 SGHRS, CDR2 YFSETQ. V lost 4 bases to trimming and J lost 5 bases, with 5 bases between them. The TCR was taken from an adult woman who had mild COVID-19 (a few samples of this study predate the infection). Cell type and time point are not known. Sequencing was carried out using PBMCs or a T cell subset sorted from them (not recorded which). The genes are TRBV5-1 and TRBJ2-3; no reliable D call. The CDR3 DNA follows: TGCGCCAGCAGCGTCCAAGATACGCAGTATTTT. Protein product: CASSVQDTQYF.